These 21 T cell receptor beta chains originate from one sample sequenced in a study of response to subunit inactivated influenza vaccine. TCRdb redid the calling of the RT-PCR reads with MiXCR, one entry per CDR3 protein. The data show fewer than 800,000 distinct CDR3 sequences, roughly 14% seen once. The input for sequencing was PBMCs from blood, taken roughly 13 days after vaccination. The origin of the receptors is a man aged 45 to 65 who received an inactivated influenza vaccine.

The chain is built from TRBV2 and TRBJ1-5; D might be TRBD1 (6 bases). V lost 6 bases, J lost 2 bases, and 11 bases lay in between. Germline values: CDR1 SNHLY, CDR2 FYNNEI. The CDR3 has 14 residues. The DNA for the CDR3 is TGTGCCAGCAGCATGGGGGCCGGCAATCAGCCCCAGCATTTT. Protein product: CASSMGAGNQPQHF.

This chain uses TRBV2 with TRBJ1-2; weak D call: TRBD1 (6 bases). V dropped 4 bases and J dropped 1 base, with 13 bases sitting between them. The CDR3 sequence is 15 residues long. Germline lookup yields CDR1 SNHLY and CDR2 FYNNEI. The CDR3 nucleotides read TGTGCCAGCAGTGCCCCACAGGGTGGTAACTATGGCTACACCTTC. It is translated as CASSAPQGGNYGYTF.

The genes are TRBV20-1 and TRBJ2-7; TRBD1 matches 7 bases. Germline trimming cut 6 bases from V and 2 bases from J; bases unmatched to any gene: 7. The CDR3 is made up of 13 amino acids. The germline V gene encodes CDR1 DFQATT and CDR2 SNEGSKA (reference sequence). The CDR3 loop is CSALQGIPYEQYF. CDR3 sequence (DNA): TGCAGTGCCTTACAGGGGATCCCCTACGAGCAGTACTTC.

This clonotype was seen a handful of times. The V and J genes are TRBV24-1 and TRBJ2-5; D is perhaps TRBD1 or TRBD2 (5 bases each). The CDR3 is 15 residues long. V lost 0 bases and J lost 4, with 11 bases in between. The germline V gene encodes CDR1 KGHDR and CDR2 SFDVKD. CDR3 sequence: CATSDLYGTVETQYF. The DNA of the CDR3 is TGTGCCACCAGTGATTTGTACGGGACCGTAGAGACCCAGTACTTC.

This clonotype has only a few counts. The chain recombines TRBV18 with TRBJ2-4, with 10 bases identical to TRBD1. CDR1 and CDR2 (germline): KGHSH, LQKENI. This CDR3 contains 17 residues. V was clipped by 2 bases and J by 4 bases; unmatched bases: 8. CDR3 region: CASSPTTGGGLKNIQYF. CDR3 bases: TGTGCCAGCTCACCAACGACAGGGGGCGGCCTGAAAAACATTCAGTACTTC.

The V gene is TRBV25-1, the J gene TRBJ2-7; a weak D match, TRBD2 (5 bases). V lost 8 bases to trimming and J lost 0 bases, with 14 bases between them. Germline CDR1 reads MGHDK; CDR2 reads SYGVNS. The CDR3 has 14 residues. The CDR3 region has the DNA TGTGCCAGCCAATCCGGGGATTACTCCTACGAGCAGTACTTC. Translated, it gives CASQSGDYSYEQYF.

The chain carries TRBV4-3 and TRBJ2-4; D gene uncertain. The CDR3 is made up of 16 amino acids. Trimming shortened V by 0 bases and J by 0 bases, and 9 bases separated the two germline ends. The germline CDR1 and CDR2 sequences are LGHNA and YSLEER. CDR3 loop: CASSQDRTIAKNIQYF. CDR3 nucleotide sequence: TGCGCCAGCAGCCAAGACAGGACCATAGCCAAAAACATTCAGTACTTC.

V is TRBV12-5 and J is TRBJ2-5; 7 nucleotides line up with TRBD1. There are 15 residues in the CDR3. Germline CDR1 and CDR2: LGHNT and FRNRAP. V shed 7 bases, J shed 5 bases, and the junction held 13 bases outside the gene matches. CDR3 sequence reads: CASALEPGQRETQYF. In nucleotides, the CDR3 is TGTGCTAGTGCACTGGAACCGGGACAGAGGGAGACCCAGTACTTC.

This clonotype was counted a few times. The rearrangement uses TRBV7-3 and TRBJ2-1; D is perhaps TRBD2 (6 bases). Germline CDR1 SGHTA, CDR2 FQGTGA. V was shortened by 1 base and J by 4 bases, with 8 bases between the two germline ends. There are 14 residues in the CDR3. CDR3 residues: CASSLSREYNEQFF. The CDR3 DNA reads as TGTGCCAGCAGCTTAAGTCGGGAGTACAATGAGCAGTTCTTC.

The chain carries TRBV5-1 and TRBJ2-1; 8 bases fit TRBD2. The CDR3 has 16 residues. Germline assignment: CDR1 SGHRS and CDR2 YFSETQ. Trimming at V came to 5 bases and at J to 0 bases, leaving 7 bases not matched to a gene. As DNA, the CDR3 is TGCGCCAGCAGGCCGTCAAGCGGGAGCTCCTACAATGAGCAGTTCTTC. Translating it yields CASRPSSGSSYNEQFF.

Only a few counts were recorded for this clonotype. The V call is TRBV25-1, the J call TRBJ2-2; D possibly corresponds to TRBD2 (5 bases). The CDR3 is made up of 15 amino acids. Between the trimmed V and J ends, which lost 1 base and 6 bases, there was a span of 12 bases. CDR1 is MGHDK, CDR2 SYGVNS, per germline. The CDR3 spells CASSELRELAGELFF. DNA of the CDR3: TGTGCCAGCAGTGAATTGAGGGAGTTAGCCGGGGAGCTGTTTTTT.

This clonotype was counted only a few times. CDR3 nucleotides: TGTGCCAGCAGCTTAGCGGGGTCGGGCACCGGGGAGCTGTTTTTT. It encodes CASSLAGSGTGELFF. The V call is TRBV7-8, the J call TRBJ2-2; D call uncertain. Trimming removed 0 bases at V and 4 bases at J, with 9 bases between. CDR1 is SGHVS and CDR2 is FQNEAQ in the germline V gene. The length of the CDR3 is 15 residues.

Only a few counts were recorded for this clonotype. This chain uses TRBV5-1 with TRBJ2-2, with D tentatively TRBD2 (6 bases). V was clipped by 3 bases and J by 5 bases, with 17 bases between them. Per germline, CDR1 SGHRS and CDR2 YFSETQ. The CDR3 spans 16 residues. CDR3 in DNA: TGCGCCAGCAGCTACTCGGGACTCCAAAGGACCGGGGAGCTGTTTTTT. It translates to CASSYSGLQRTGELFF.

This chain connects TRBV5-1 to TRBJ2-3; 9 nucleotides agree with TRBD2. The CDR3 has 19 amino acids. The germline V gene encodes CDR1 SGHRS and CDR2 YFSETQ. The V and J ends lost 5 bases and 2 bases, in that order; junction bases with no gene match: 18. In DNA, the CDR3 is TGCGCCAGCAGTGCGCGAGCGGGGGGCCGCCACGTCAACACAGATACGCAGTATTTT. Encoded protein: CASSARAGGRHVNTDTQYF.

This clonotype was recorded a few times. The chain links TRBV27 to TRBJ1-4; possible D gene TRBD1, 5 bases. Trimming removed 0 bases from V and 5 bases from J, with 10 bases in between. Germline CDR1 and CDR2: MNHEY and SMNVEV (reference sequence). The CDR3 runs to 15 residues. The CDR3 reads CASSLSVGGNEKLFF. CDR3 DNA: TGTGCCAGCAGTTTATCGGTGGGGGGGAATGAAAAACTGTTTTTT.

The sample holds a few counts of this clonotype. V gene TRBV6-5 combines with J gene TRBJ2-7; 7 positions match TRBD1. Germline CDR1 reads MNHEY; CDR2 reads SVGAGI. V dropped 4 bases and J dropped 6; count of bases not matched to a gene: 3. The length of the CDR3 is 12 residues. Here the CDR3 DNA reads TGTGCCAGCAGTTTGGACAGGCGCGAGCAGTACTTC. The encoded protein is CASSLDRREQYF.

This clonotype was recorded at least ten times. V is TRBV7-8 and J is TRBJ2-3; D is uncertain. This CDR3 has 13 amino acids. In germline, CDR1 is SGHVS, CDR2 FQNEAQ. Between the trimmed V and J ends, which lost 7 bases and 2 bases, there was a span of 10 bases. CDR3 sequence reads: CASNPGITDTQYF. The CDR3 DNA reads TGTGCCAGCAACCCTGGGATCACAGATACGCAGTATTTT.

The chain recombines TRBV20-1 with TRBJ2-7, with D perhaps matching TRBD2 (5 bases). The CDR3 contains 14 residues. Per germline, CDR1 DFQATT and CDR2 SNEGSKA (reference sequence). V was clipped by 6 bases and J by 1 base, with 16 bases between them. CDR3 sequence reads: CSALGSGLSYEQYF. CDR3 DNA sequence: TGCAGTGCCCTAGGGAGTGGGCTTTCCTACGAGCAGTACTTC.

This clonotype came up a few times. This chain joins TRBV21-1 and TRBJ2-1; TRBD1 is the table's D call and was not checked against the DNA. TRBV21-1 is a pseudogene segment. This CDR3 contains 18 residues. CDR3 region: CASSNQNEGTRSYNEQFF. The CDR3 bases are TGTGCCAGCAGCAATCAGAACGAGGGGACCCGCTCCTACAATGAGCAGTTCTTC.

The chain uses TRBV7-6 and TRBJ1-1, with a tentative D call TRBD1 (6 bases). The CDR3 has 12 amino acids. Germline-derived CDR1 and CDR2 are SGHVS and FNYEAQ. V was shortened by 0 bases and J by 7 bases, with 6 bases between the two germline ends. CDR3 sequence (DNA): TGTGCCAGCAGCTTAGCAGGGGGTGAAGCTTTCTTT. Its protein is CASSLAGGEAFF.

This clonotype has a single count. The chain carries TRBV5-4 and TRBJ2-5; 7 bases match TRBD1. The CDR3 totals 15 residues. The junction had 8 bases not matched to a gene; V was cut back by 4 bases and J by 2 bases. The germline V gene encodes CDR1 SGHNT and CDR2 YYREEE (reference sequence). CDR3 nucleotides: TGTGCCAGCAGCCATGACAGGGTCGGACAAGAGACCCAGTACTTC. Its protein product is CASSHDRVGQETQYF.